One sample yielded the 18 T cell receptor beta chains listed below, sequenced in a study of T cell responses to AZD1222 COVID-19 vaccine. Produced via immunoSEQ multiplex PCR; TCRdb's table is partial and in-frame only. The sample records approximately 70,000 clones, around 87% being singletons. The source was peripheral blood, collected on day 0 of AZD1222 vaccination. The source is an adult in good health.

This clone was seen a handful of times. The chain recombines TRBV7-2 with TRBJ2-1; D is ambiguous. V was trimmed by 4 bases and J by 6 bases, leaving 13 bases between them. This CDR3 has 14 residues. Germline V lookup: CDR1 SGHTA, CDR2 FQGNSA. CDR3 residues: CASSSSWALNEQFF. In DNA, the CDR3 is TGTGCCAGCAGCTCCTCCTGGGCGCTCAATGAGCAGTTCTTC.

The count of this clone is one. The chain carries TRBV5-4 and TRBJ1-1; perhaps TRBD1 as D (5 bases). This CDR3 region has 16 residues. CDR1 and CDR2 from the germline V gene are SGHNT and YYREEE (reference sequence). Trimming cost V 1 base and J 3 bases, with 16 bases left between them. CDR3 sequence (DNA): TGTGCCAGCAGCTTGTCAGCCTTGCTGGGGGACACTGAAGCTTTCTTT. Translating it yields CASSLSALLGDTEAFF. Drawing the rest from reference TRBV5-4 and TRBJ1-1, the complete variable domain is ETGVTQSPTHLIKTRGQQVTLRCSSQSGHNTVSWYQQALGQGPQFIFQYYREEENGRGNFPPRFSGLQFPNYSSELNVNALELDDSALYLCASSLSALLGDTEAFFGQGTRLTVV.

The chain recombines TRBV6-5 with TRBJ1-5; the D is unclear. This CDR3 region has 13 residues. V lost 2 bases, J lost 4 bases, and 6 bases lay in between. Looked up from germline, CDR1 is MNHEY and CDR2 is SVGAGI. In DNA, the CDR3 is TGTGCCAGCAGTTACGACGGTAATCAGCCCCAGCATTTT. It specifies CASSYDGNQPQHF.

The CDR3 nucleotides read TGTGCCAGCAGCGGACAAGGGGGAAGGGATAATGAAAAACTGTTTTTT. It translates to CASSGQGGRDNEKLFF. This rearrangement joins TRBV7-8 to TRBJ1-4; possible D gene TRBD1, 6 bases. Trimming stripped 5 bases from V and 4 bases from J, with 17 bases between. This CDR3 contains 16 residues. Germline V lookup: CDR1 SGHVS, CDR2 FQNEAQ.

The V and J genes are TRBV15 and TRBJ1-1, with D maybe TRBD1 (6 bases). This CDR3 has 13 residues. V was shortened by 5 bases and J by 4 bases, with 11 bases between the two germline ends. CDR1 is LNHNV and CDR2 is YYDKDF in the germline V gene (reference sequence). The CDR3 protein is CATSAGRGTEAFF. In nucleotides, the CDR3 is TGTGCCACCAGCGCAGGCAGGGGCACTGAAGCTTTCTTT.

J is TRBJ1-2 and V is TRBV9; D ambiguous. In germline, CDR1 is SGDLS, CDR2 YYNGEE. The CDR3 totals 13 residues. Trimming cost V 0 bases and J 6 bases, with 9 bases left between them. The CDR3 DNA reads TGTGCCAGCAGCGTAGGGGGAATTGATGGCTACACCTTC. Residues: CASSVGGIDGYTF.

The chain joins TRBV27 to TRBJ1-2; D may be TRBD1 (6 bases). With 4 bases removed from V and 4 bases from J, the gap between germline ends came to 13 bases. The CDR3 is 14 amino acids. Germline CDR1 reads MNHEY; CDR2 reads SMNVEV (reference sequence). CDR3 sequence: CASSYTGTVYGYTF. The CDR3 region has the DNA TGTGCCAGCAGTTACACAGGGACGGTCTATGGCTACACCTTC.

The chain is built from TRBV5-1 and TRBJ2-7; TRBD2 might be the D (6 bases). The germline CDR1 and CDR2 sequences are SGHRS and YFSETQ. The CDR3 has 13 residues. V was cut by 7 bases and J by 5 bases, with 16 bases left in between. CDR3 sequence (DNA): TGCGCCAGCGCCCGCGGGGCGTCGCACGAGCAGTACTTC. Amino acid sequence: CASARGASHEQYF. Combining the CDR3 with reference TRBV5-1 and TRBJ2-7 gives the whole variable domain KAGVTQTPRYLIKTRGQQVTLSCSPISGHRSVSWYQQTPGQGLQFLFEYFSETQRNKGNFPGRFSGRQFSNSRSEMNVSTLELGDSALYLCASARGASHEQYFGPGTRLTVT.

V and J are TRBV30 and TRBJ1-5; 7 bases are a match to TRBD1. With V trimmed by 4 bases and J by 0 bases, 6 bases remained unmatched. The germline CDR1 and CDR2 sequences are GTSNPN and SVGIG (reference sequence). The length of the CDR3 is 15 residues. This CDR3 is CAWNLEGASNQPQHF. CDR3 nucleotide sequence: TGTGCCTGGAATCTAGAGGGGGCTAGCAATCAGCCCCAGCATTTT.

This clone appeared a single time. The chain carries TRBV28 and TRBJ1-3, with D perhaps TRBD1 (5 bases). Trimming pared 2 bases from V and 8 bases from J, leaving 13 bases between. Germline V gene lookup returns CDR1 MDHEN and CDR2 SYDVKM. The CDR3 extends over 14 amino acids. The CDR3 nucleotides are TGTGCCAGCAGTTTAGCAGGGAGCGGTGACACCATATATTTT. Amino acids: CASSLAGSGDTIYF. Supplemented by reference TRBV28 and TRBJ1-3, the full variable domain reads DVKVTQSSRYLVKRTGEKVFLECVQDMDHENMFWYRQDPGLGLRLIYFSYDVKMKEKGDIPEGYSVSREKKERFSLILESASTNQTSMYLCASSLAGSGDTIYFGEGSWLTVV.

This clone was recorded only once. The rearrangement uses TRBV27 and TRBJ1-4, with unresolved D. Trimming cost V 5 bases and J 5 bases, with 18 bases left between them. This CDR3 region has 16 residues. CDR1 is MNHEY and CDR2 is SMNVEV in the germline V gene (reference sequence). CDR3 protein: CASSHTRLNNNEKLFF. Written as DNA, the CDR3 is TGTGCCAGCAGTCATACGCGCCTCAATAACAATGAAAAACTGTTTTTT.

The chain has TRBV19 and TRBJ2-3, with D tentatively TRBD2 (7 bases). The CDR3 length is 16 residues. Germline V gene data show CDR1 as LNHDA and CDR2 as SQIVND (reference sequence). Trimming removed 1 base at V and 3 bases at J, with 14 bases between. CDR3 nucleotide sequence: TGTGCCAGTAGTATAGGAGGGGGGGCTCAGACAGATACGCAGTATTTT. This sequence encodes CASSIGGGAQTDTQYF.

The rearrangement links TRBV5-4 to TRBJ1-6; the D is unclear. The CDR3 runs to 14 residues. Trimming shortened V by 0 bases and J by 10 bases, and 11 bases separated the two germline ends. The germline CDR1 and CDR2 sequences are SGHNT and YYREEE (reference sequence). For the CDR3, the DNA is TGTGCCAGCAGCTTGGTCGGGGAGGGCTCACCCCTCCACTTT. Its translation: CASSLVGEGSPLHF.

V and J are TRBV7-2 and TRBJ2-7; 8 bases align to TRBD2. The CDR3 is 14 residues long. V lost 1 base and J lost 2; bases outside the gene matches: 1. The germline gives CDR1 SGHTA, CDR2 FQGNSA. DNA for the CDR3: TGTGCCAGCAGCTTAGGGCGGGGGGCCTACGAGCAGTACTTC. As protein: CASSLGRGAYEQYF.

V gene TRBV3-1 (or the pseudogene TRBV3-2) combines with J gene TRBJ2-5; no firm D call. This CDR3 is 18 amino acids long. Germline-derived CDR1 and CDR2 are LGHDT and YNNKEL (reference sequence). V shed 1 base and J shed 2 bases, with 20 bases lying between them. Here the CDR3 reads CASSQANRAADLQETQYF. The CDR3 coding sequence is TGTGCCAGCAGCCAAGCCAATCGGGCGGCGGACCTACAAGAGACCCAGTACTTC.

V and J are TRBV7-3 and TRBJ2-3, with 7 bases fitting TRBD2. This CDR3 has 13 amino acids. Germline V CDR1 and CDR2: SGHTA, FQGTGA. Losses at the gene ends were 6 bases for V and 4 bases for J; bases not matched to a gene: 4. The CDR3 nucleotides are TGTGCCAGCAGTAGAGGGAGGGCAGATACGCAGTATTTT. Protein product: CASSRGRADTQYF. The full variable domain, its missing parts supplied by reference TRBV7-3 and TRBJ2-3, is GAGVSQTPSNKVTEKGKYVELRCDPISGHTALYWYRQSLGQGPEFLIYFQGTGAADDSGLPNDRFFAVRPEGSVSTLKIQRTERGDSAVYLCASSRGRADTQYFGPGTRLTVL.

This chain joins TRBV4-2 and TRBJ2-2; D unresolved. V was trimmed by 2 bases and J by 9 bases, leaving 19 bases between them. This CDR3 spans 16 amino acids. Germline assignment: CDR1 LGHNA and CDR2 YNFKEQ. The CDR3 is CASSQPSGPAPWELFF. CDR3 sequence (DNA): TGTGCCAGCAGCCAACCCTCGGGTCCAGCCCCGTGGGAGCTGTTTTTT.

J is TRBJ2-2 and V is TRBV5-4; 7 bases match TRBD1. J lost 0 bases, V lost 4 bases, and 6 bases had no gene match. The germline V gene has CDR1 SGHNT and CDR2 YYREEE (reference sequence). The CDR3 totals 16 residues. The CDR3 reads CASSQGQHSNTGELFF. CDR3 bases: TGTGCCAGCAGCCAGGGACAGCATTCGAACACCGGGGAGCTGTTTTTT.